The 15 T cell receptor beta chains in this list originate from one sample, sequenced in a study of CD8+CD57+ T cells in acquired aplastic anemia. Patients chosen for sequencing had CD8+CD57+ cells that had expanded, as shown by flow cytometry. Genomic DNA, the template, was used for profiling of the TCR beta VDJ and CDR3. A single record per CDR3 protein comes from TCRdb applying MiXCR to the reads. The table has under 350,000 distinct CDR3 sequences, around three fifths seen once. What was sequenced was sorted CD4+, CD8+, or CD8+CD57+ T cells (not recorded which) from PBMCs. These receptor sequences come from a human donor with aplastic anemia.

The rearrangement uses TRBV7-9 and TRBJ2-3; 7 bases agree with TRBD1. The CDR3 is 12 residues long. With V trimmed by 5 bases and J by 11 bases, 7 bases remained unmatched. CDR1 is SEHNR, CDR2 FQNEAQ, per germline (reference sequence). The CDR3 region is CASSADRQLQYF. In DNA form, the CDR3 reads TGTGCCAGCAGCGCGGACAGGCAGTTGCAGTATTTT.

The chain has TRBV10-1 and TRBJ1-2, with D perhaps matching TRBD1 (5 bases). Germline V CDR1 and CDR2: WNHNN, SYGVQD (reference sequence). This CDR3 spans 11 amino acids. The V end lost 10 bases, the J end lost 8 bases, and 14 bases lay between the germline ends. The CDR3 loop reads CATGLKGGYTF. CDR3 bases: TGCGCCACCGGACTTAAGGGGGGCTACACCTTC.

The chain employs TRBV6-6 and TRBJ2-7; D might be TRBD2 (7 bases). The ends were cut back, 5 bases at V and 2 bases at J, with 13 bases in the middle. From germline, CDR1 is MNHNY and CDR2 SVGAGI (reference sequence). This CDR3 has 14 amino acids. CDR3 sequence (DNA): TGTGCCAGCAGTAGGGGGGGAGGGCCCTACGAGCAGTACTTC. Translating gives CASSRGGGPYEQYF.

This clonotype has a count of ten or more. This chain links TRBV20-1 with TRBJ1-1; D not resolved. This CDR3 is 14 amino acids long. The germline V gene encodes CDR1 DFQATT and CDR2 SNEGSKA (reference sequence). V gave up 3 bases and J gave up 3 bases, with 14 bases separating them. CDR3 loop: CSASPGVGDTEAFF. The DNA of the CDR3 is TGCAGTGCTAGCCCCGGGGTCGGGGACACTGAAGCTTTCTTT.

The chain has TRBV6-5 and TRBJ1-6, with a possible D match to TRBD1 (5 bases). Germline assignment: CDR1 MNHEY and CDR2 SVGAGI. Deletions cut 4 bases from V and 9 bases from J, with 19 bases between. The length of the CDR3 is 16 residues. CDR3: CASSLRSGSWGSPLHF. The CDR3 nucleotides read TGTGCCAGCAGTTTGCGGTCAGGGAGTTGGGGTTCACCCCTCCACTTT.

As to this clonotype: Being one base from a much bigger clone, this may be a read error. The J gene is TRBJ2-1, the V gene TRBV9; 14 bases fit TRBD2. Germline-derived CDR1 and CDR2 are SGDLS and YYNGEE. V lost 3 bases to trimming and J lost 9 bases; unmatched junction nucleotides: 14. The CDR3 is made up of 18 amino acids. The CDR3: CASSGMYSGTSGGSEQFF. The CDR3 nucleotides read TGTGCCAGCAGCGGAATGTACTCCGGGACTAGCGGGGGTAGTGAGCAGTTCTTC.

This clonotype was seen a few times. This chain links TRBV7-9 with TRBJ2-7; D ambiguous. The CDR3 runs 12 residues. Germline lookup yields CDR1 SEHNR and CDR2 FQNEAQ (reference sequence). Trimming left V 5 bases short and J 4 bases short, with 9 bases between. CDR3 region: CASSAGQYEQYF. The DNA of the CDR3 is TGTGCCAGCAGCGCCGGCCAGTACGAGCAGTACTTC.

The chain has TRBV5-1 and TRBJ2-7, with no clear D. Trimming shortened V by 1 base and J by 3 bases, and 8 bases separated the two germline ends. Per the germline V gene, CDR1 is SGHRS and CDR2 is YFSETQ. The CDR3 extends over 13 amino acids. The CDR3 sequence is CASSLKGNYEQYF. The CDR3 nucleotides read TGCGCCAGCAGCTTGAAAGGTAACTACGAGCAGTACTTC.

This clonotype was found many times. This rearrangement joins TRBV10-3 to TRBJ2-1; D gene uncertain. V was shortened by 8 bases and J by 7 bases, with 6 bases between the two germline ends. There are 10 residues in the CDR3. The V gene's germline CDR1 is ENHRY and CDR2 SYGVKD. CDR3 sequence reads: CAIGENEQFF. The CDR3 DNA sequence: TGTGCCATCGGAGAGAATGAGCAGTTCTTC.

In its sample, this clonotype was seen once. This chain links TRBV20-1 with TRBJ2-3; 10 positions match TRBD2. Germline V CDR1 and CDR2: DFQATT, SNEGSKA (reference sequence). Trimming cost V 1 base and J 11 bases; bases outside gene matches: 15. This CDR3 region has 16 residues. The CDR3 coding sequence is TGCAGTGCTAGAGTTAGCGGGAGGTTCAGGGCGCGAGGGCAGTATTTT. Translation: CSARVSGRFRARGQYF.

There are a few counts of this clonotype. An end of the junction differs from the germline gene, which may be a read error. J is TRBJ2-3 and V is TRBV5-1, with D maybe TRBD1 (5 bases). The CDR3 length is 14 residues. Germline V lookup: CDR1 SGHRS, CDR2 YFSETQ. The CDR3 DNA follows: TGTGCCAGCAGCTTACCAGGGAGCACAGATACGCAGTATTTT. Protein sequence: CASSLPGSTDTQYF.

This chain joins TRBV19 and TRBJ1-6; D not resolved. Germline V lookup: CDR1 LNHDA, CDR2 SQIVND (reference sequence). Trimming took 4 bases from V and 10 from J, leaving 5 bases between them. The CDR3 length is 11 residues. This CDR3 reads CASSKGSPLHF. The CDR3 region has the DNA TGTGCCAGTAGTAAAGGATCACCCCTCCACTTT.

This clonotype was seen a few times. This chain joins TRBV5-1 and TRBJ2-3; 10 bases match TRBD2. The CDR3 contains 16 residues. J gave up 3 bases and V 6 bases, and 10 bases lay outside the gene matches. Germline assignment: CDR1 SGHRS and CDR2 YFSETQ. The CDR3, as DNA: TGCGCCAGCACCCTGCCTAGCGGGAGTGGAACAGATACGCAGTATTTT. Residues: CASTLPSGSGTDTQYF.

In its sample, this clonotype was seen once. The rearrangement uses TRBV5-1 and TRBJ2-7; D gene ambiguous. There are 20 residues in the CDR3. V was clipped by 1 base and J by 3 bases, with 29 bases between them. Germline values: CDR1 SGHRS, CDR2 YFSETQ. The CDR3, as DNA: TGCGCCAGCAGCTTGTCCCAGACCCCGAACCTTGTCGGTACCGGCTACGAGCAGTACTTC. It codes for CASSLSQTPNLVGTGYEQYF.

The rearrangement uses TRBV4-2 and TRBJ2-3; 9 bases fit TRBD2. CDR1 is LGHNA and CDR2 is YNFKEQ in the germline V gene. V gave up 3 bases and J gave up 3 bases; unmatched junction bases: 10. CDR3 length equals 17 residues. The CDR3 bases are TGTGCCAGCAGCCAGTCCTCTAGCGGGACGTCAACAGATACGCAGTATTTT. It encodes CASSQSSSGTSTDTQYF.